A selection of T cell receptor beta chains follows, all from one sample in a study of blood T cells in healthy people across ages. MiXCR was run by TCRdb on the 5' RACE reads, yielding one entry per CDR3 protein. The sample consists of 1,800,000 or so distinct CDR3 sequences, roughly 43% of them appearing once. Sequenced sample: blood. These receptors originate from a human donor in good health. The CDR3 runs from the conserved cysteine through the conserved F or W. Fields, in order: J gene, D gene, CDR3 length, V gene, clone size, CDR3 protein, CDR3 DNA. D genes are given only for firm matches. Rows may omit the clone size; those that give it use once, few, many or a size class.

J: TRBJ2-6; D: -; length: 17; V: TRBV10-3; size: -; CDR3: CAISESRGRSGANVPTF; DNA: TGTGCCATCAGTGAGTCGAGGGGGAGGTCTGGGGCCAACGTCCCGACTTTC
J: TRBJ2-1; D: -; length: 11; V: TRBV7-2; size: few; CDR3: CASSLDRMQFF; DNA: TGTGCCAGCAGCCTGGACAGAATGCAGTTCTTC
J: TRBJ2-6; D: -; length: 16; V: TRBV4-3; size: many; CDR3: CASSQDPSNGANVLTF; DNA: TGCGCCAGCAGCCAAGATCCCTCTAATGGGGCCAACGTCCTGACTTTC
J: TRBJ1-1; D: TRBD1; length: 15; V: TRBV10-3; size: -; CDR3: CAISSDRGATTEAFF; DNA: TGTGCCATCAGCTCTGACAGGGGGGCAACCACTGAAGCTTTCTTT
J: TRBJ1-1; D: -; length: 15; V: TRBV6-6; size: -; CDR3: CASSYAGKGGTEAFF; DNA: TGTGCCAGCAGTTACGCAGGGAAGGGCGGCACTGAAGCTTTCTTT
J: TRBJ1-3; D: -; length: 12; V: TRBV29-1; size: -; CDR3: CSARSSGNTVYF; DNA: TGCAGCGCCCGTTCCTCTGGAAACACCGTATATTTT
J: TRBJ1-1; D: -; length: 13; V: TRBV9; size: -; CDR3: CASSVETRTEAFF; DNA: TGTGCCAGCAGCGTAGAGACGAGGACTGAAGCTTTCTTT
J: TRBJ1-4; D: -; length: 14; V: TRBV19; size: once; CDR3: CASSMRGGDEKLFF; DNA: TGTGCCAGTAGTATGAGGGGCGGCGATGAAAAACTGTTTTTT
J: TRBJ1-2; D: -; length: 15; V: TRBV5-6; size: few; CDR3: CASSLGVLGVYGYTF; DNA: TGTGCCAGCAGCTTGGGTGTTCTCGGGGTGTATGGCTACACCTTC
J: TRBJ2-1; D: TRBD2; length: 15; V: TRBV6-2/TRBV6-3; size: few; CDR3: CASSYAGTTNNEQFF; DNA: TGTGCCAGCAGTTACGCCGGGACTACTAACAATGAGCAGTTCTTC
J: TRBJ1-1; D: -; length: 14; V: TRBV25-1; size: few; CDR3: CASSGGGFDTEAFF; DNA: TGTGCCAGCAGTGGAGGGGGGTTCGACACTGAAGCTTTCTTT
J: TRBJ2-7; D: -; length: 13; V: TRBV25-1; size: -; CDR3: CASSEAGAYEQYF; DNA: TGTGCCAGCAGTGAAGCAGGGGCCTACGAGCAGTACTTC
J: TRBJ2-7; D: -; length: 13; V: TRBV27; size: few; CDR3: CASRHGRGYEQYF; DNA: TGTGCCAGCAGACACGGCAGGGGCTACGAGCAGTACTTC
J: TRBJ2-5; D: -; length: 13; V: TRBV12-3/TRBV12-4; size: -; CDR3: CASKGSVGETQYF; DNA: TGTGCCAGCAAGGGGTCCGTCGGGGAGACCCAGTACTTC
J: TRBJ1-4; D: TRBD1; length: 15; V: TRBV7-2; size: -; CDR3: CVSSYSGTGDGKLFF; DNA: TGTGTCAGCAGCTATTCCGGGACAGGGGACGGAAAACTGTTTTTT
J: TRBJ2-5; D: -; length: 15; V: TRBV4-1; size: -; CDR3: CASRKLGLTGETQYF; DNA: TGCGCCAGCAGGAAGTTAGGGTTGACAGGTGAGACCCAGTACTTC
J: TRBJ1-2; D: -; length: 15; V: TRBV12-3/TRBV12-4; size: once; CDR3: CASSWWGAMDYGYTF; DNA: TGTGCCAGCAGTTGGTGGGGGGCAATGGACTATGGCTACACCTTC
J: TRBJ2-4; D: TRBD1; length: 15; V: TRBV12-3/TRBV12-4; size: -; CDR3: CASSATDRGRTGQYF; DNA: TGTGCCAGCAGTGCCACCGACAGGGGGCGGACGGGGCAGTACTTC
J: TRBJ1-4; D: -; length: 14; V: TRBV6-1; size: few; CDR3: CASSEGWSNEKLFF; DNA: TGTGCCAGCAGTGAGGGTTGGTCTAATGAAAAACTGTTTTTT
J: TRBJ1-6; D: TRBD1; length: 15; V: TRBV5-1; size: -; CDR3: CASSLDGTGISPLHF; DNA: TGCGCCAGCAGCTTGGACGGGACAGGGATCTCACCCCTCCACTTT
J: TRBJ2-5; D: -; length: 15; V: TRBV5-1; size: -; CDR3: CASSLGRQAPETQYF; DNA: TGCGCCAGCAGCTTGGGGCGCCAAGCGCCGGAGACCCAGTACTTC
J: TRBJ2-5; D: -; length: 14; V: TRBV24-1; size: -; CDR3: CATSDLLGDETQYF; DNA: TGTGCCACCAGTGATTTGTTAGGGGACGAGACCCAGTACTTC
J: TRBJ1-1; D: -; length: 15; V: TRBV5-5; size: -; CDR3: CASSNVQGRGTEAFF; DNA: TGTGCCAGCAGCAACGTACAGGGCCGGGGCACTGAAGCTTTCTTT
J: TRBJ1-2; D: -; length: 14; V: TRBV29-1; size: few; CDR3: CSVDARRENYGYTF; DNA: TGCAGCGTTGACGCTAGGCGGGAAAACTATGGCTACACCTTC
J: TRBJ1-2; D: TRBD1; length: 14; V: TRBV9; size: once; CDR3: CASSADRARGGYTF; DNA: TGTGCCAGCAGTGCGGACAGGGCTAGAGGGGGCTACACCTTC
J: TRBJ2-3; D: -; length: 11; V: TRBV20-1; size: few; CDR3: CSAVSTDTQYF; DNA: TGCAGTGCTGTTAGCACAGATACGCAGTATTTT
J: TRBJ1-1; D: -; length: 16; V: TRBV7-6; size: -; CDR3: CASSFSSIVRTDQAFF; DNA: TGTGCCAGCAGCTTCTCTTCGATTGTCCGGACGGACCAAGCTTTCTTT
J: TRBJ2-1; D: -; length: 12; V: TRBV27; size: many; CDR3: CASSFGGYEQFF; DNA: TGTGCCAGCAGTTTTGGGGGGTATGAGCAGTTCTTC
J: TRBJ2-7; D: -; length: 12; V: TRBV20-1; size: -; CDR3: CSANRDVGEQYF; DNA: TGCAGTGCCAACAGGGATGTAGGGGAGCAGTACTTC
J: TRBJ1-1; D: TRBD1; length: 17; V: TRBV9; size: -; CDR3: CASSPQGGAASDTEAFF; DNA: TGTGCCAGCAGCCCCCAGGGGGGGGCGGCCTCCGACACTGAAGCTTTCTTT
J: TRBJ2-7; D: -; length: 11; V: TRBV20-1; size: once; CDR3: CRASDTYEQYF; DNA: TGCAGGGCTAGTGATACCTACGAGCAGTACTTC
J: TRBJ1-4; D: -; length: 15; V: TRBV9; size: -; CDR3: CASSVGAARYEKLFF; DNA: TGTGCCAGCAGCGTAGGGGCAGCTCGTTATGAAAAACTGTTTTTT
J: TRBJ1-1; D: -; length: 12; V: TRBV7-9; size: -; CDR3: CASSFEGTEAFF; DNA: TGTGCCAGCAGCTTTGAGGGAACTGAAGCTTTCTTT
J: TRBJ1-1; D: -; length: 15; V: TRBV5-5; size: -; CDR3: CAGSRSGGLNTEAFF; DNA: TGTGCCGGCAGCCGATCGGGGGGGCTAAACACTGAAGCTTTCTTT
J: TRBJ2-3; D: TRBD2; length: 13; V: TRBV10-3; size: -; CDR3: CAIKGLAEDTQYF; DNA: TGTGCCATCAAGGGACTAGCGGAAGATACGCAGTATTTT
J: TRBJ2-3; D: TRBD2; length: 16; V: TRBV3-1; size: few; CDR3: CASSFRPGGGTDTQYF; DNA: TGTGCCAGCAGCTTCCGCCCCGGGGGGGGCACAGATACGCAGTATTTT
J: TRBJ2-1; D: -; length: 15; V: TRBV11-3; size: -; CDR3: CASSSRESSYNEQFF; DNA: TGTGCCAGCAGCTCCAGGGAAAGCTCCTACAATGAGCAGTTCTTC